The subject of this entry is one T cell receptor (beta chain). An amount of RNA that ranged from 0.5 to 1 ug was reverse transcribed with random hexamers. Amplification of TCR beta CDR3 across 54 Vbeta and 13 Jbeta was performed with immunoSEQ multiplex PCR. TCRdb analysed the immunoSEQ multiplex PCR reads with MiXCR anew, one entry per CDR3 protein. The data contain more than 65,000 distinct CDR3 sequences, approximately 95% of them seen just once; the ten biggest clones take up under 0.6%. Per germline, CDR1 SGDLS and CDR2 YYNGEE. The CDR3 runs to 15 residues. Germline trimming cut 3 bases from V and 6 bases from J; bases unmatched to any gene: 8. This record belongs to a study of CD8 T cells in Susac syndrome. At the level of the study: When their blood was taken, patients with Susac syndrome were therapy-naive, taking corticosteroids, or taking intravenous immunoglobulin alone.

Sequencing was done on a sample of CD8+ T cells from PBMCs. The TCR sequence derives from a human donor with Susac syndrome. The chain has TRBV9 and TRBJ1-2; TRBD1 agrees at 10 bases. The CDR3 loop reads CASSGEGTGADGYTF. For the CDR3, the DNA is TGTGCCAGCAGCGGCGAGGGGACAGGGGCGGATGGCTACACCTTC. The whole variable domain, filled in from reference TRBV9 and TRBJ1-2, reads DSGVTQTPKHLITATGQRVTLRCSPRSGDLSVYWYQQSLDQGLQFLIQYYNGEERAKGNILERFSAQQFPDLHSELNLSSLELGDSALYFCASSGEGTGADGYTFGSGTRLTVV.